Listed here are 16 T cell receptor beta chains from one sample, sequenced in a study of T cell responses to AZD1222 COVID-19 vaccine. Measured with immunoSEQ multiplex PCR; TCRdb has only the in-frame clones, and not every one. This table holds about 160,000 clones, roughly nine tenths found once. The sequenced sample was peripheral blood, obtained 28 days after the second AZD1222 dose. All receptors come from an adult who received the AZD1222 COVID-19 vaccine.

This clone turned up a few times. This chain connects TRBV27 to TRBJ2-1, with 10 nucleotides matching TRBD1. The CDR3 has 16 residues. V was clipped by 5 bases and J by 7 bases; unmatched bases: 11. Germline CDR1 and CDR2: MNHEY and SMNVEV (reference sequence). The CDR3 bases are TGTGCCAGCAGTCCAGGCGCCGGGACAGGGGTAAATGAGCAGTTCTTC. Encoded protein: CASSPGAGTGVNEQFF.

The V call is TRBV14, the J call TRBJ2-3; 14 nucleotides agree with TRBD2. V dropped 1 base and J dropped 3; count of bases not matched to a gene: 9. CDR3 length: 19 amino acids. From germline, CDR1 is SGHDN and CDR2 FVKESK. Here the CDR3 DNA reads TGTGCCAGCAGCCAAGCGTCTGGGACTAGCGGGAGAATGACAGATACGCAGTATTTT. It specifies CASSQASGTSGRMTDTQYF.

The chain recombines TRBV4-2 with TRBJ1-2, with 7 bases that match TRBD1. The CDR3 covers 15 residues. Germline V gene data show CDR1 as LGHNA and CDR2 as YNFKEQ. V lost 0 bases and J lost 3; bases outside the gene matches: 4. CDR3 nucleotides: TGTGCCAGCAGCCAAGATGATCAGGGGGACTATGGCTACACCTTC. This sequence encodes CASSQDDQGDYGYTF.

This chain's CDR3 is CASSPPRDRIYEQYF. CDR3 sequence (DNA): TGTGCCAGCAGCCCCCCCAGGGATCGAATCTACGAGCAGTACTTC. The V gene is TRBV6-5, the J gene TRBJ2-7; TRBD1 might be the D (5 bases). Trimming stripped 6 bases from V and 3 bases from J, with 18 bases between. This CDR3 has 15 residues. Per germline, CDR1 MNHEY and CDR2 SVGAGI.

The rearrangement uses TRBV11-3 and TRBJ2-7; 13 positions match TRBD2. V lost 7 bases and J lost 3; bases outside the gene matches: 6. The CDR3 spans 15 residues. Germline V gives CDR1 SGHNT, CDR2 YENEEA. As DNA, the CDR3 is TGTGCCAGCAACCTCAGGACTAGCGGGAGCTACGAGCAGTACTTC. This encodes CASNLRTSGSYEQYF. Full variable domain (outside the CDR3, taken from reference TRBV11-3 and TRBJ2-7): EAGVVQSPRYKIIEKKQPVAFWCNPISGHNTLYWYLQNLGQGPELLIRYENEEAVDDSQLPKDRFSAERLKGVDSTLKIQPAELGDSAVYLCASNLRTSGSYEQYFGPGTRLTVT.

This clone was seen a single time. V usage is TRBV11-2 and J usage is TRBJ2-2, with 7 bases aligning to TRBD1. The germline V gene encodes CDR1 SGHAT and CDR2 FQNNGV. The V gene end was trimmed by 3 bases and the J gene end by 4 bases; junction bases not matched to a gene: 5. The CDR3 extends over 15 amino acids. The CDR3 bases are TGTGCCAGCAGCTTCCGGACAGGCCTCACCGGGGAGCTGTTTTTT. It yields the protein CASSFRTGLTGELFF.

V gene TRBV6-5 combines with J gene TRBJ1-1, with unresolved D. This CDR3 contains 13 residues. Germline loops: CDR1 MNHEY, CDR2 SVGAGI. V gave up 6 bases and J gave up 0 bases, with 8 bases separating them. As DNA, the CDR3 is TGTGCCAGCAGAACGGAATTGAACACTGAAGCTTTCTTT. Translating it yields CASRTELNTEAFF.

This chain uses TRBV6-5 with TRBJ1-1; the D gene is possibly TRBD1 (5 bases). Germline V gives CDR1 MNHEY, CDR2 SVGAGI. The CDR3 is made up of 15 amino acids. The ends were cut back, 0 bases at V and 5 bases at J, with 13 bases in the middle. The DNA of the CDR3 is TGTGCCAGCAGTTACTCGTCGGGGGTCGGGACTGAAGCTTTCTTT. It is translated as CASSYSSGVGTEAFF.

The chain recombines TRBV6-5 with TRBJ1-1; D not resolved. CDR3 length: 14 residues. V lost 2 bases and J 3 bases, leaving 10 bases between the germline ends. Germline assignment: CDR1 MNHEY and CDR2 SVGAGI. DNA of the CDR3: TGTGCCAGCAGTTACGAACGGTCCGACACTGAAGCTTTCTTT. Amino acids: CASSYERSDTEAFF.

The chain couples TRBV7-2 to TRBJ2-1; TRBD2 matches 8 bases. The CDR3 has 14 residues. Germline CDR1 reads SGHTA; CDR2 reads FQGNSA. The V segment lost 5 bases and the J segment 9 bases; nucleotides outside the gene matches: 9. CDR3 in amino acids: CASSQTSGTVEQFF. CDR3 in DNA: TGTGCCAGCAGCCAAACTAGCGGAACCGTTGAGCAGTTCTTC.

J is TRBJ1-1 and V is TRBV4-1; 10 positions match TRBD1. This CDR3 is 17 amino acids long. Trimming took 4 bases from V and 1 from J; bases not matched to a gene: 9. CDR1 and CDR2 (germline): MGHRA, YSYEKL. The CDR3 region has the DNA TGCGCCAGCAGCCTCCTTTGGGGGACAGGGGCGAACACTGAAGCTTTCTTT. Translated: CASSLLWGTGANTEAFF.

V usage is TRBV11-3 and J usage is TRBJ2-1, with D possibly being TRBD1 (6 bases). V lost 8 bases to trimming and J lost 6 bases, with 14 bases between them. The CDR3 sequence is 13 residues long. Germline V gene sequence: CDR1 SGHNT, CDR2 YENEEA. The CDR3 loop reads CASRQGFSNEQFF. The CDR3 DNA sequence: TGTGCCAGCCGGCAGGGGTTCTCCAATGAGCAGTTCTTC.

V usage is TRBV19 and J usage is TRBJ2-1; the D is unclear. The CDR3 consists of 15 residues. The germline V gene has CDR1 LNHDA and CDR2 SQIVND (reference sequence). Trimming pared 5 bases from V and 0 bases from J, leaving 11 bases between. The CDR3 protein is CASSPSISSYNEQFF. As DNA, the CDR3 is TGTGCCAGTAGTCCAAGCATATCCTCCTACAATGAGCAGTTCTTC.

This clone was counted once. The chain employs TRBV7-9 and TRBJ2-1; D remains unclear. The V end was cut by 5 bases, the J end by 8 bases, with 22 bases between. The CDR3 is 16 amino acids. Germline V CDR1 and CDR2: SEHNR, FQNEAQ (reference sequence). The CDR3 DNA reads TGTGCCAGCAGCCTTAGAGTATTGGGAATACGGGATGAGCAGTTCTTC. It specifies CASSLRVLGIRDEQFF.

J is TRBJ2-5 and V is TRBV18; maybe TRBD2 (5 bases). The CDR3 runs to 13 residues. Germline V gene lookup returns CDR1 KGHSH and CDR2 LQKENI. V shed 6 bases and J shed 5 bases, with 13 bases lying between them. CDR3: CASSRTVGETQYF. The CDR3 DNA reads TGTGCCAGCTCTCGGACTGTCGGCGAGACCCAGTACTTC. Drawing the rest from reference TRBV18 and TRBJ2-5, the complete variable domain is NAGVMQNPRHLVRRRGQEARLRCSPMKGHSHVYWYRQLPEEGLKFMVYLQKENIIDESGMPKERFSAEFPKEGPSILRIQQVVRGDSAAYFCASSRTVGETQYFGPGTRLLVL.

The chain links TRBV30 to TRBJ1-2; D is unresolved. CDR1 is GTSNPN, CDR2 SVGIG, per germline (reference sequence). The CDR3 is 13 residues long. V was pared by 0 bases and J by 0 bases, with 5 bases between. CDR3 nucleotide sequence: TGTGCCTGGAGTGTGAGGTCTAACTATGGCTACACCTTC. Translated, it gives CAWSVRSNYGYTF.